The sequence of this T cell receptor beta chain was determined in a study of Ad26.COV2.S vaccination and SARS-CoV-2 variants. The overall study: The donor was enrolled in the Ad26.COV2.S arm of the COV1001 trial.

Specified treatment: some 20 received Ad26.COV2.S at low or high dose, single or two shots; roughly five received placebo; per-sample allocation not given. Specimen acquisition occurred on day 63 following the initial vaccine or placebo injection. TCRdb's copy holds only in-frame clones and misses some; the assay was immunoSEQ multiplex PCR. In the table there are roughly 420,000 clones, roughly nine tenths of which are singletons. This TCR was sampled from a person between 18 and 59 years old who received the Ad26.COV2.S COVID-19 vaccine or a placebo. The input for sequencing was peripheral blood, taken in a trial of Ad26.COV2.S vaccine versus placebo.

This CDR3 reads CASSFVAGGIQPQHF. The DNA for the CDR3 is TGTGCCAGCAGTTTCGTTGCAGGGGGCATTCAGCCCCAGCATTTT. The V call is TRBV27, the J call TRBJ1-5; 8 bases are a match to TRBD1. The CDR3 has 15 residues. CDR1 and CDR2 from the germline V gene are MNHEY and SMNVEV (reference sequence). After removal of 3 bases from V and 6 bases from J, the junction contained 7 bases not matched to a gene.